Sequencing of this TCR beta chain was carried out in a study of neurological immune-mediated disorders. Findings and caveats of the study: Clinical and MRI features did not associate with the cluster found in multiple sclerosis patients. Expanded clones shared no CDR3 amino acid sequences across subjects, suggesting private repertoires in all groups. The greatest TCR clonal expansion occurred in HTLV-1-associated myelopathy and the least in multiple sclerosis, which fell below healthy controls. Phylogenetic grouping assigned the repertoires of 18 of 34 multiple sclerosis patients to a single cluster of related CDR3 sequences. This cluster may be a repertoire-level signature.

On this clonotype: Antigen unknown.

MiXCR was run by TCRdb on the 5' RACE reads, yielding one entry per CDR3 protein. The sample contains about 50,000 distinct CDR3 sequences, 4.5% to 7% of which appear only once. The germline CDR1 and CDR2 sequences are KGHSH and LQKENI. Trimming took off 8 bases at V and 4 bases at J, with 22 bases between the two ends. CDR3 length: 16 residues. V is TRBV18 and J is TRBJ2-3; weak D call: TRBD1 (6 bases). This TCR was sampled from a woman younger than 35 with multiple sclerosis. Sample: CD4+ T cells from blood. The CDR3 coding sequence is TGTGCCAGCCCATCACGAAGAGCAGGGGCCGCAGATACGCAGTATTTT. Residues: CASPSRRAGAADTQYF. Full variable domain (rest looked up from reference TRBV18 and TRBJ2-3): NAGVMQNPRHLVRRRGQEARLRCSPMKGHSHVYWYRQLPEEGLKFMVYLQKENIIDESGMPKERFSAEFPKEGPSILRIQQVVRGDSAAYFCASPSRRAGAADTQYFGPGTRLTVL.